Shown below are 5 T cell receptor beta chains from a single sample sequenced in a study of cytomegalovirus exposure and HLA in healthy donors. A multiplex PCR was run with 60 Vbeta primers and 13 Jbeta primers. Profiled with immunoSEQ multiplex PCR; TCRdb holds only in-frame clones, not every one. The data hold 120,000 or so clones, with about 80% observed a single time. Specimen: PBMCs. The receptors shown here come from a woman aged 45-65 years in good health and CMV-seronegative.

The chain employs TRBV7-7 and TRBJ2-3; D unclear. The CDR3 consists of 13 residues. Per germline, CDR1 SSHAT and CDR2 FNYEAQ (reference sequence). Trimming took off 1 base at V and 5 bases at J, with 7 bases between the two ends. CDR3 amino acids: CASSLGSRDTQYF. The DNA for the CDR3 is TGTGCCAGCAGCTTAGGTTCGCGAGATACGCAGTATTTT.

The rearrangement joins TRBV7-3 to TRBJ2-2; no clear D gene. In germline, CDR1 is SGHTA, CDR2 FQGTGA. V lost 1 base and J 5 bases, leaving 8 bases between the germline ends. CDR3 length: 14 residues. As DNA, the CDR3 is TGTGCCAGCAGCTTAATCCCCCAGACCGGGGAGCTGTTTTTT. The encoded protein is CASSLIPQTGELFF.

CDR3 sequence reads: CASSGGGGGDIQYF. The CDR3 bases are TGTGCCAGCAGCGGCGGGGGGGGCGGAGACATTCAGTACTTC. This chain joins TRBV28 and TRBJ2-4, with 9 bases that match TRBD2. The CDR3 loop spans 14 amino acids. CDR1 is MDHEN and CDR2 is SYDVKM in the germline V gene. V lost 6 bases to trimming and J lost 8 bases; unmatched junction nucleotides: 8.

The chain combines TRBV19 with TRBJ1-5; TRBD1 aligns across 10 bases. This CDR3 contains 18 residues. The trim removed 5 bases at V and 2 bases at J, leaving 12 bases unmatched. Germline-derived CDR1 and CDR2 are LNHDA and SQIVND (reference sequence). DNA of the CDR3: TGTGCCAGTAGTGCGGACAGGGGGGACATTTGGGGCAATCAGCCCCAGCATTTT. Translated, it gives CASSADRGDIWGNQPQHF. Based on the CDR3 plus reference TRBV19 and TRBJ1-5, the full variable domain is DGGITQSPKYLFRKEGQNVTLSCEQNLNHDAMYWYRQDPGQGLRLIYYSQIVNDFQKGDIAEGYSVSREKKESFPLTVTSAQKNPTAFYLCASSADRGDIWGNQPQHFGDGTRLSIL.

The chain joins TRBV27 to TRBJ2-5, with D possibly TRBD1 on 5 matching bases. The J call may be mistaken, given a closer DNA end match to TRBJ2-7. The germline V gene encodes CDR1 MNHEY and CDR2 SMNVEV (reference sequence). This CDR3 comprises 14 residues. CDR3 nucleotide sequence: TGTGCCAGCAGTTTAAGGGCCCAGGGCTACGAGCAGTACTTC. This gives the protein CASSLRAQGYEQYF.